The next 16 T cell receptor beta chains were all read from a single sample in a study of OX40 agonist ivuxolimab in advanced cancers. The protocol was immunoSEQ multiplex PCR, while the TCRdb copy is restricted to in-frame clones and leaves out a portion. This sample has about 89,000 clones, with nearly 90% found just once. Sequenced material: CD4+ or CD8+ T cells sorted from blood, taken in a trial of the OX40 agonist ivuxolimab. These receptors came from an adult with an advanced solid tumor such as melanoma, head and neck, liver or kidney cancer.

The chain joins TRBV5-5 to TRBJ1-2; D possibly corresponds to TRBD1 (5 bases). This CDR3 contains 16 residues. Germline CDR1 SGHKS, CDR2 YYEKEE (reference sequence). The V and J ends lost 4 bases and 4 bases respectively, with 20 bases between them. For the CDR3, the DNA is TGTGCCAGCAGCCATAGGGAGGGGCTCGGGATCTATGGCTACACCTTC. Its translation: CASSHREGLGIYGYTF.

V usage is TRBV11-2 and J usage is TRBJ2-5; a weak D match, TRBD2 (7 bases). Germline V gives CDR1 SGHAT, CDR2 FQNNGV. V lost 5 bases and J lost 7, with 23 bases in between. The CDR3 extends over 16 amino acids. The CDR3 bases are TGTGCCAGCAGCCCTAGGGGTGCGGGGGCCGTGCGGACCCAGTACTTC. Translation gives CASSPRGAGAVRTQYF. Full variable domain (outside the CDR3, taken from reference TRBV11-2 and TRBJ2-5): EAGVAQSPRYKIIEKRQSVAFWCNPISGHATLYWYQQILGQGPKLLIQFQNNGVVDDSQLPKDRFSAERLKGVDSTLKIQPAKLEDSAVYLCASSPRGAGAVRTQYFGPGTRLLVL.

J is TRBJ2-5 and V is TRBV14, with a tentative D call TRBD2 (6 bases). The length of the CDR3 is 15 residues. Germline CDR1 and CDR2: SGHDN and FVKESK. The ends were cut back, 4 bases at V and 1 base at J, with 13 bases in the middle. In nucleotides, the CDR3 is TGTGCCAGCAGCCCGGGGCGGGGAATCCAAGAGACCCAGTACTTC. Its translation is CASSPGRGIQETQYF.

J is TRBJ2-1 and V is TRBV4-3; tentatively, D is TRBD1 or TRBD2 (6 bases each). The CDR3 loop spans 15 amino acids. V lost 3 bases to trimming and J lost 4 bases, with 13 bases between them. Germline V gene lookup returns CDR1 LGHNA and CDR2 YSLEER. CDR3 sequence reads: CASSQGGPAYNEQFF. For the CDR3, the DNA is TGCGCCAGCAGCCAGGGGGGCCCGGCTTACAATGAGCAGTTCTTC.

This chain joins TRBV5-6 and TRBJ1-1; 7 bases agree with TRBD1. This CDR3 comprises 16 residues. Per germline, CDR1 SGHDT and CDR2 YYEEEE. J lost 5 bases, V lost 4 bases, and 14 bases had no gene match. In DNA, the CDR3 is TGTGCCAGCAGCCGTTTAGGGGGCTTGGCTGGGACTGAAGCTTTCTTT. Its translation is CASSRLGGLAGTEAFF.

This sequence joins TRBV4-3 and TRBJ2-3, with D maybe TRBD1 (6 bases). Between the trimmed V and J ends, which lost 0 bases and 0 bases, there was a span of 10 bases. This CDR3 is 16 amino acids long. Germline V lookup: CDR1 LGHNA, CDR2 YSLEER. CDR3 residues: CASSQDWTASTDTQYF. The CDR3 DNA follows: TGCGCCAGCAGCCAAGATTGGACAGCTAGCACAGATACGCAGTATTTT.

In its sample, this clone was seen a few times. This sequence joins TRBV5-3 and TRBJ1-2; D is ambiguous. TRBV5-3 is classed as an ORF, of uncertain function. V lost 0 bases and J lost 1, with 13 bases in between. CDR3 length: 16 residues. The DNA of the CDR3 is TGTGCCAGAAGCTTGGGGGGAAGCAGGATTAACTATGGCTACACCTTC. Translated, it gives CARSLGGSRINYGYTF.

The gene calls are TRBV6-4 and TRBJ2-7; the D is unclear. This CDR3 is built from 12 residues. V lost 8 bases, J lost 5 bases, and 13 bases lay in between. Germline loops: CDR1 MRHNA, CDR2 SNTAGT. CDR3 residues: CASAGYVHEQYF. CDR3 sequence (DNA): TGTGCCAGCGCCGGGTACGTCCACGAGCAGTACTTC.

The chain uses TRBV5-1 and TRBJ2-7; 8 nucleotides line up with TRBD1. Looked up from germline, CDR1 is SGHRS and CDR2 is YFSETQ. The V segment lost 4 bases and the J segment 3 bases; nucleotides outside the gene matches: 3. The CDR3 consists of 13 residues. CDR3 sequence: CASSAGQGYEQYF. The CDR3 bases are TGCGCCAGCAGCGCCGGACAGGGCTACGAGCAGTACTTC.

The chain is built from TRBV28 and TRBJ1-5; perhaps TRBD1 as D (5 bases). The CDR3 loop spans 18 amino acids. Per germline, CDR1 MDHEN and CDR2 SYDVKM. V gave up 7 bases and J gave up 6 bases, with 28 bases separating them. CDR3 region: CASIPGSGKSAGPQPQHF. The CDR3 bases are TGTGCCAGCATCCCCGGGTCGGGTAAATCGGCAGGGCCTCAGCCCCAGCATTTT.

The chain combines TRBV10-3 with TRBJ2-3, with D possibly TRBD2 on 6 matching bases. V was trimmed by 6 bases and J by 3 bases, leaving 22 bases between them. The CDR3 runs 17 residues. Germline CDR1 reads ENHRY; CDR2 reads SYGVKD. CDR3 coding DNA: TGTGCCATCAGCAAGACAGAACACCGGGGGACGACAGATACGCAGTATTTT. It specifies CAISKTEHRGTTDTQYF.

The chain carries TRBV19 and TRBJ1-5, with D maybe TRBD1 (6 bases). The germline V gene has CDR1 LNHDA and CDR2 SQIVND (reference sequence). Trimming stripped 7 bases from V and 3 bases from J, with 13 bases between. The CDR3 runs to 14 residues. CDR3 protein: CASILTGYNQPQHF. The CDR3 DNA is TGTGCCAGTATCCTTACAGGGTACAATCAGCCCCAGCATTTT.

This clone was counted a single time. The rearrangement uses TRBV19 and TRBJ2-7; tentative D call: TRBD2 (5 bases). The CDR3 has 14 amino acids. Germline values: CDR1 LNHDA, CDR2 SQIVND (reference sequence). Deletions cut 3 bases from V and 3 bases from J, with 12 bases between. The CDR3 loop reads CASSIRPGNYEQYF. The CDR3 DNA sequence: TGTGCCAGTAGTATTAGGCCCGGGAACTACGAGCAGTACTTC.

This clone has a single count. The rearrangement links TRBV5-6 to TRBJ2-2; D uncertain. This CDR3 has 13 residues. The V and J ends lost 0 bases and 5 bases respectively, with 5 bases between them. Germline values: CDR1 SGHDT, CDR2 YYEEEE. CDR3 coding DNA: TGTGCCAGCAGCTTGGGGCCGACCGGGGAGCTGTTTTTT. Translating it yields CASSLGPTGELFF.

The rearrangement joins TRBV6-1 to TRBJ1-1; TRBD1 aligns across 7 bases. V shed 4 bases, J shed 6 bases, and the junction held 8 bases outside the gene matches. The CDR3 consists of 14 residues. CDR1 MNHNS and CDR2 SASEGT come from the germline V gene. In nucleotides, the CDR3 is TGTGCCAGCAGTGGAAACAGGGGTAATGCTGAAGCTTTCTTT. Translating it yields CASSGNRGNAEAFF.

The chain is built from TRBV19 and TRBJ1-1; D call uncertain. The V gene's germline CDR1 is LNHDA and CDR2 SQIVND (reference sequence). Trimming removed 6 bases at V and 5 bases at J, with 16 bases between. The CDR3 has 14 residues. CDR3 amino acids: CASRFGGRETEAFF. CDR3 bases: TGTGCCAGTAGATTCGGCGGTCGTGAGACTGAAGCTTTCTTT.